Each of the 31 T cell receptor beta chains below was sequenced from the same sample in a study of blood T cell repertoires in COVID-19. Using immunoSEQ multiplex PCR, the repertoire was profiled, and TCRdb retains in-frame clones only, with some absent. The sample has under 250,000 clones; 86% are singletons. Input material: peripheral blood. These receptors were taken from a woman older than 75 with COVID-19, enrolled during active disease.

The CDR3 loop reads CASSAVGQGEGTQYF. Here the CDR3 DNA reads TGTGCCAGCAGCGCCGTCGGACAGGGGGAAGGTACGCAGTATTTT. The rearrangement joins TRBV9 to TRBJ2-3, with 10 bases lining up with TRBD1. V was clipped by 3 bases and J by 8 bases; unmatched bases: 9. Germline CDR1 and CDR2: SGDLS and YYNGEE. This CDR3 is built from 15 residues. The variable domain in full, with the rest retrieved from reference TRBV9 and TRBJ2-3, is DSGVTQTPKHLITATGQRVTLRCSPRSGDLSVYWYQQSLDQGLQFLIQYYNGEERAKGNILERFSAQQFPDLHSELNLSSLELGDSALYFCASSAVGQGEGTQYFGPGTRLTVL.

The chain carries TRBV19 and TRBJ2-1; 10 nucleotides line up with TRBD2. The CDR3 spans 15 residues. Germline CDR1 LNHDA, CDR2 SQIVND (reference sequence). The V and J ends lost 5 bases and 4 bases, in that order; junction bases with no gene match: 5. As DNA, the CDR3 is TGTGCCAGTAGTGTTTTTAGCGGGGGGTACAATGAGCAGTTCTTC. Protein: CASSVFSGGYNEQFF.

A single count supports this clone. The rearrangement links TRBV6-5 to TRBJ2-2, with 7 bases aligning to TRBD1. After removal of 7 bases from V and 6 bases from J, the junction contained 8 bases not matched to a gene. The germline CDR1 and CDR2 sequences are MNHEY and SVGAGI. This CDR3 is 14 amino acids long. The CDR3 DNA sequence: TGTGCCAGCACGAAAGGGGGCATCTCCGGGGAGCTGTTTTTT. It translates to CASTKGGISGELFF.

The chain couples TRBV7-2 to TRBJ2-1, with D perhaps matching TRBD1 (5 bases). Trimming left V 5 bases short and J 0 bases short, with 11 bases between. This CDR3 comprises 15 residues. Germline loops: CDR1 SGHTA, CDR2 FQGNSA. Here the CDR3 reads CASSPGHLSYNEQFF. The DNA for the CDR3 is TGTGCCAGCAGCCCCGGACACCTCTCCTACAATGAGCAGTTCTTC.

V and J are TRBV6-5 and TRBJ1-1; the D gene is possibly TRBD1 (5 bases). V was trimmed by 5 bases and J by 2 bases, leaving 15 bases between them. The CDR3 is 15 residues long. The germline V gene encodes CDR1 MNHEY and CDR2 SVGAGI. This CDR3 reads CASSPSDRINTEAFF. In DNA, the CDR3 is TGTGCCAGCAGTCCGTCCGACAGAATAAACACTGAAGCTTTCTTT.

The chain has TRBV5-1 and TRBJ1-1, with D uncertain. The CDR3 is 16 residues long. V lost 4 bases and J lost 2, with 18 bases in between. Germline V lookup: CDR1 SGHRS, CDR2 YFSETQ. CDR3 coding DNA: TGCGCCAGCAGCGGTGGCTCCGGTCCGACTAACACTGAAGCTTTCTTT. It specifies CASSGGSGPTNTEAFF.

In nucleotides, the CDR3 is TGTGCCAGCAGGGGCCTCCTTCTCTCAGATACGCAGTATTTT. It codes for CASRGLLLSDTQYF. The V gene is TRBV25-1, the J gene TRBJ2-3; D is uncertain. V was pared by 6 bases and J by 4 bases, with 14 bases between. Germline lookup yields CDR1 MGHDK and CDR2 SYGVNS. This CDR3 region has 14 residues.

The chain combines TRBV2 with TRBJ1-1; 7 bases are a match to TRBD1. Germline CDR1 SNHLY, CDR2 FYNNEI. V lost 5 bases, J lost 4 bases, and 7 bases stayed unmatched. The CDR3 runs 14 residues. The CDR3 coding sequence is TGTGCCAGCAGTAAACAGGGGCAGATCACTGAAGCTTTCTTT. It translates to CASSKQGQITEAFF.

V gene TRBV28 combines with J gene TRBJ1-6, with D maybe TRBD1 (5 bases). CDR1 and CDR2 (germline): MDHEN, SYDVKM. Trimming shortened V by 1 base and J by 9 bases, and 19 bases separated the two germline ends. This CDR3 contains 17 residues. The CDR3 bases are TGTGCCAGCAGTTTATTTAGGATCGGGGGATCGGTTTCACCCCTCCACTTT. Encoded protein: CASSLFRIGGSVSPLHF.

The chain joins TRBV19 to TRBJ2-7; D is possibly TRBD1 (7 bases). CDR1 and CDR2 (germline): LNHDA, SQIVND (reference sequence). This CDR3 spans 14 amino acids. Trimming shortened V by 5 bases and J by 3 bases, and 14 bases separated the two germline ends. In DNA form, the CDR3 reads TGTGCCAGTAGTCGGACAGGAGGGAACTACGAGCAGTACTTC. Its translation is CASSRTGGNYEQYF.

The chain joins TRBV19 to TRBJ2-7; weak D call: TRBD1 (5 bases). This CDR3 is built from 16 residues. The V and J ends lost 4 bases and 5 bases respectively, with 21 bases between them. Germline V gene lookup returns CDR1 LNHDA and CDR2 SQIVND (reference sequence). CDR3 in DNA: TGTGCCAGTAGTACCCCCGGCCAGGGCAGGGTCGACGAGCAGTACTTC. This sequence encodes CASSTPGQGRVDEQYF.

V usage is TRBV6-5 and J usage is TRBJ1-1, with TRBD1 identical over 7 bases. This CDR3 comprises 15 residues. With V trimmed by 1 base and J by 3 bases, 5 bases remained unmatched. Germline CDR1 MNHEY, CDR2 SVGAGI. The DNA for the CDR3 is TGTGCCAGCAGTTACTTGGCAGGGGGATACACTGAAGCTTTCTTT. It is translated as CASSYLAGGYTEAFF.

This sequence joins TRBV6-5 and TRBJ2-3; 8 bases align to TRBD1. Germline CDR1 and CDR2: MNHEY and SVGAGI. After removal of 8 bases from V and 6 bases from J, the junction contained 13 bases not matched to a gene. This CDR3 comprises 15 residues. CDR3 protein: CASAAGTGKFDTQYF. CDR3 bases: TGTGCCAGCGCCGCCGGGACAGGTAAATTCGATACGCAGTATTTT.

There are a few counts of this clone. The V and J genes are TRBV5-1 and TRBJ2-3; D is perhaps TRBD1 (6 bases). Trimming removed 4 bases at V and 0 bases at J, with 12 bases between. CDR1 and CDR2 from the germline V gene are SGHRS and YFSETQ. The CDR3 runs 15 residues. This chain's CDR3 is CASSLQGTSTDTQYF. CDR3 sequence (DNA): TGCGCCAGCAGCCTACAGGGTACTAGCACAGATACGCAGTATTTT.

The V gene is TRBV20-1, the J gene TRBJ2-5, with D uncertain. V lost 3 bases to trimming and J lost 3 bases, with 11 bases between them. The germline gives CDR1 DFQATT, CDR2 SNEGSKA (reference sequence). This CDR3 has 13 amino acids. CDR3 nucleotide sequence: TGCAGTGCTAGTTTGGCGGAGAAAGAGACCCAGTACTTC. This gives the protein CSASLAEKETQYF.

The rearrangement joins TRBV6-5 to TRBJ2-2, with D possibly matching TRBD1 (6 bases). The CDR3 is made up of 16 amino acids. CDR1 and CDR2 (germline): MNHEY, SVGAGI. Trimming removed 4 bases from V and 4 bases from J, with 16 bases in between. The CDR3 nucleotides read TGTGCCAGCAGTTTGAAGCGTAAAGGGGGCACCGGGGAGCTGTTTTTT. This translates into CASSLKRKGGTGELFF.

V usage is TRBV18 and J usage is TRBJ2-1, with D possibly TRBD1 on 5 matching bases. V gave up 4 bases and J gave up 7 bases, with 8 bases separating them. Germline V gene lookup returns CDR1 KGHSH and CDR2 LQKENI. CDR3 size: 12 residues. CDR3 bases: TGTGCCAGCTCACAGACAGCGAATGAGCAGTTCTTC. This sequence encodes CASSQTANEQFF.

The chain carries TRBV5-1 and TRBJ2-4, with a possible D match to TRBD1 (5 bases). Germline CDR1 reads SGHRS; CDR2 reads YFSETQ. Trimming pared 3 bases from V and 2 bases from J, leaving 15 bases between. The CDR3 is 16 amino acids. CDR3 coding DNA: TGCGCCAGCAGCTGGGGATACAGGAATTCCAAAAACATTCAGTACTTC. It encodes CASSWGYRNSKNIQYF. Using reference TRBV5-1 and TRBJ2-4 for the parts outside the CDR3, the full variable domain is KAGVTQTPRYLIKTRGQQVTLSCSPISGHRSVSWYQQTPGQGLQFLFEYFSETQRNKGNFPGRFSGRQFSNSRSEMNVSTLELGDSALYLCASSWGYRNSKNIQYFGAGTRLSVL.

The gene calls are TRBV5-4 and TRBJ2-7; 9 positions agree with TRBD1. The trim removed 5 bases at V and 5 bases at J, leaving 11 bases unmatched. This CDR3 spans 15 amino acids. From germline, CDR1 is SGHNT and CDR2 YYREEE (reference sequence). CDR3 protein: CASSYTGTGRHEQYV. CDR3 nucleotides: TGTGCCAGCAGTTATACCGGGACAGGGAGGCACGAGCAGTACGTC.

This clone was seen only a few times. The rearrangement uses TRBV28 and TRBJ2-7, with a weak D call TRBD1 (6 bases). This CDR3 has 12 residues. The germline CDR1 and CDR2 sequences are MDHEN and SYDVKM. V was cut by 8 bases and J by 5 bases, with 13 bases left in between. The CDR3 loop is CASAGARNEQYV. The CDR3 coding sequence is TGTGCCAGCGCAGGGGCGCGGAACGAGCAGTACGTC.

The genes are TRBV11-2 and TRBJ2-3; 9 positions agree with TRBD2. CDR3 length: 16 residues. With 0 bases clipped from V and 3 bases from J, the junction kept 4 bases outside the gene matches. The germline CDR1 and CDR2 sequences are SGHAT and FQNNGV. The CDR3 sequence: CASSLDLSGGTDTQYF. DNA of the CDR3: TGTGCCAGCAGCTTAGACTTAAGCGGGGGGACAGATACGCAGTATTTT.

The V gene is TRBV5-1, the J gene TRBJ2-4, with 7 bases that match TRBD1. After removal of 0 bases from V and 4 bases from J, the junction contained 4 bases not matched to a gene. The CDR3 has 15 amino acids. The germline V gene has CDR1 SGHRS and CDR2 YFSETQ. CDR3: CASSLGGTAKNIQYF. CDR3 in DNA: TGCGCCAGCAGCTTGGGGGGGACAGCTAAAAACATTCAGTACTTC.

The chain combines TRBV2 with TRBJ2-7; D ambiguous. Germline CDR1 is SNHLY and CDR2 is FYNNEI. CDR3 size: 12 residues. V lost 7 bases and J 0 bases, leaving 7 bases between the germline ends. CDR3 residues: CASTDNSYEQYV. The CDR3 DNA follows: TGTGCCAGCACCGACAACTCCTACGAGCAGTACGTC.

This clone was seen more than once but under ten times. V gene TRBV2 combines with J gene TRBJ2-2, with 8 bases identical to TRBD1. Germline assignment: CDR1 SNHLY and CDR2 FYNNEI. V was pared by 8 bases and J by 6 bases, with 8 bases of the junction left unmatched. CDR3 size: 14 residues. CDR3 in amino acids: CASGRTGIPGELFF. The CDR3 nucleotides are TGTGCCAGCGGACGGACAGGGATCCCCGGGGAGCTGTTTTTT.

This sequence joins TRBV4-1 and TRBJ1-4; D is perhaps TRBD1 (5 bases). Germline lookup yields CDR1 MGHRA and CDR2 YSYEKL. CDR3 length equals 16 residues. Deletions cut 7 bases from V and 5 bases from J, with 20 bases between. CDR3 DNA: TGCGCCAGCACCCGGGGGGAAACAGGTCCCAATGAAAAACTGTTTTTT. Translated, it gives CASTRGETGPNEKLFF.

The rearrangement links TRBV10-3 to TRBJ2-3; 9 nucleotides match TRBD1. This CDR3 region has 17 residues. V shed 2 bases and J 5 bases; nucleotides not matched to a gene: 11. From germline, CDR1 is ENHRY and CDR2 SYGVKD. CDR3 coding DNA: TGTGCCATCAGTGAGGTCAGGGGGACAGGGAAAATAGATACGCAGTATTTT. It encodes CAISEVRGTGKIDTQYF.

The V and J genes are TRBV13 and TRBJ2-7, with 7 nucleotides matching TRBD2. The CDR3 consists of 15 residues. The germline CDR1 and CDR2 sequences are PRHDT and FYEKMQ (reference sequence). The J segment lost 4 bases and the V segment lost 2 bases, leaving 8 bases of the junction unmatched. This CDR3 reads CASSLSSSGTYEQYF. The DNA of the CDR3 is TGTGCCAGCAGCTTAAGTTCTAGCGGAACATACGAGCAGTACTTC.

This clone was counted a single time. CDR3: CAISAGTSGAGETQYF. CDR3 coding DNA: TGTGCCATCAGTGCCGGGACTAGCGGGGCGGGGGAGACCCAGTACTTC. The J gene is TRBJ2-5, the V gene TRBV10-3; TRBD2 aligns across 13 bases. The germline V gene has CDR1 ENHRY and CDR2 SYGVKD. This CDR3 contains 16 residues. The V and J ends lost 4 bases and 5 bases, in that order; junction bases with no gene match: 7.

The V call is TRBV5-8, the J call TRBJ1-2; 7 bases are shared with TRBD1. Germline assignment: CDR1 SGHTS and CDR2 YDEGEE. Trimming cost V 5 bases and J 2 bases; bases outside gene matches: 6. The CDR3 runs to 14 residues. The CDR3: CASSRRGQNYGYTF. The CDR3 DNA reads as TGTGCCAGCAGTCGAAGGGGACAGAACTATGGCTACACCTTC.

The CDR3 nucleotides read TGCAGTGCCAGTTTTGACAGGGGCAGCAATCAGCCCCAGCATTTT. Protein: CSASFDRGSNQPQHF. This sequence joins TRBV20-1 and TRBJ1-5; 8 bases fit TRBD1. CDR1 and CDR2 from the germline V gene are DFQATT and SNEGSKA (reference sequence). The CDR3 is made up of 15 amino acids. Unmatched junction bases numbered 8, after V lost 6 bases and J lost 1 base.

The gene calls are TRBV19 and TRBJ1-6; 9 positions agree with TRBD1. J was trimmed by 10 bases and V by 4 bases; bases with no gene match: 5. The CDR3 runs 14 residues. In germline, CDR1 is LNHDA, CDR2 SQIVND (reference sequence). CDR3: CASSTTGGWSPLHF. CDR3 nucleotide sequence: TGTGCCAGTAGTACCACAGGGGGCTGGTCACCCCTCCACTTT.